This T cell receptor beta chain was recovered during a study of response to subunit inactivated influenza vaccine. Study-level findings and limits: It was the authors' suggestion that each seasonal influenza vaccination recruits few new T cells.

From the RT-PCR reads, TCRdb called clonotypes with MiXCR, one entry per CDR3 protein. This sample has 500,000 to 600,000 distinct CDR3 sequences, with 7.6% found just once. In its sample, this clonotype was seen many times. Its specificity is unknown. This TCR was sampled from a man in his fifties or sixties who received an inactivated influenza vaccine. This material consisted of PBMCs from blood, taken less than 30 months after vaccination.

Written as DNA, the CDR3 is TGTGCCAGCAGCCGAGGGGACACTGAAGCTTTCTTT. Amino acid sequence: CASSRGDTEAFF. The chain joins TRBV7-9 to TRBJ1-1, with D perhaps matching TRBD1 (5 bases). The CDR3 has 12 residues. Germline CDR1 SEHNR, CDR2 FQNEAQ (reference sequence). With 5 bases removed from V and 3 bases from J, the gap between germline ends came to 7 bases. Using reference TRBV7-9 and TRBJ1-1 for the parts outside the CDR3, the full variable domain is DTGVSQNPRHKITKRGQNVTFRCDPISEHNRLYWYRQTLGQGPEFLTYFQNEAQLEKSRLLSDRFSAERPKGSFSTLEIQRTEQGDSAMYLCASSRGDTEAFFGQGTRLTVV.